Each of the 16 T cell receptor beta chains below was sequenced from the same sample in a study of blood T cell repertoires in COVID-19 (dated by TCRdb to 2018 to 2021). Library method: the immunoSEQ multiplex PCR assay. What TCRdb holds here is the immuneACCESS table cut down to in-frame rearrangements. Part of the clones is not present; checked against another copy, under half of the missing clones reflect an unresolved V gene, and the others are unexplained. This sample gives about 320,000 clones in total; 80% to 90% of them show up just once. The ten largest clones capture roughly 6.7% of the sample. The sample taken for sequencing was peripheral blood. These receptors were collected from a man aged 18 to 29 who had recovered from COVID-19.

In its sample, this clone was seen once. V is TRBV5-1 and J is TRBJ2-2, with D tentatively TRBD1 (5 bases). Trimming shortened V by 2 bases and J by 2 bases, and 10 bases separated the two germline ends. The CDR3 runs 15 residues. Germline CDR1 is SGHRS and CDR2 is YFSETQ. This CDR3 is CASSFAGPNTGELFF. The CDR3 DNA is TGCGCCAGCAGCTTTGCAGGGCCTAACACCGGGGAGCTGTTTTTT.

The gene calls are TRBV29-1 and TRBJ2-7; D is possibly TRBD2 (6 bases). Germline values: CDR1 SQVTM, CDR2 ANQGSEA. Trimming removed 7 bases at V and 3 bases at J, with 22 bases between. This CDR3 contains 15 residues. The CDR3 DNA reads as TGCAGCGGACTAGGGGTCCCAGGGCAAGACTACGAGCAGTACTTC. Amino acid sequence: CSGLGVPGQDYEQYF.

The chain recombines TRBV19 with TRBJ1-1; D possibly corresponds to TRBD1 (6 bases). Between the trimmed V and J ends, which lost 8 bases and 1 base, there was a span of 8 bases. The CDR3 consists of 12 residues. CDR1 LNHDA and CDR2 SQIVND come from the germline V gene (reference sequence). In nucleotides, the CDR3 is TGTGCCAGTGCACAGGGGAACACTGAAGCTTTCTTT. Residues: CASAQGNTEAFF.

The CDR3 DNA is TGTGCCAGCAGCATCGACAGAAACACTGAAGCTTTCTTT. This codes for CASSIDRNTEAFF. The chain has TRBV7-2 and TRBJ1-1; TRBD1 might be the D (5 bases). There are 13 residues in the CDR3. CDR1 is SGHTA and CDR2 is FQGNSA in the germline V gene. V was trimmed by 5 bases and J by 2 bases, leaving 9 bases between them.

The CDR3 is CASSRAQGGENYGYTF. The CDR3 nucleotides are TGTGCCAGCTCACGGGCACAGGGTGGGGAAAACTATGGCTACACCTTC. This sequence joins TRBV18 and TRBJ1-2; D may be TRBD1 (6 bases). The CDR3 covers 16 residues. The germline CDR1 and CDR2 sequences are KGHSH and LQKENI. V dropped 4 bases and J dropped 2 bases, with 17 bases sitting between them.

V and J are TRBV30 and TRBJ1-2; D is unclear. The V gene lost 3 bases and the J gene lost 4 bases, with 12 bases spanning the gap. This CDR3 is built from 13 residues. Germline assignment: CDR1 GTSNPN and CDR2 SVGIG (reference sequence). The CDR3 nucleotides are TGTGCCTGGAGGGCCCTCCGGGGCTATGGCTACACCTTC. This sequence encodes CAWRALRGYGYTF.

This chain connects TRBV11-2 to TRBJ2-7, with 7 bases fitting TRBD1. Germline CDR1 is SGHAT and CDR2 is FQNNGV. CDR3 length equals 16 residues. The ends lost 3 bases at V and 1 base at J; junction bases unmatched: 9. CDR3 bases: TGTGCCAGCAGCTTGGGGAGAGGGACAGCTTCCTACGAGCAGTACTTC. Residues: CASSLGRGTASYEQYF.

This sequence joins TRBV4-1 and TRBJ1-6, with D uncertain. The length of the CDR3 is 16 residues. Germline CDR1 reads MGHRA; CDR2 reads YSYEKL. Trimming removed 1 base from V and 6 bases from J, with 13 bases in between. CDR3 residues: CASSQGAAYGNSPLHF. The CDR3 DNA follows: TGCGCCAGCAGCCAAGGGGCAGCTTATGGTAATTCACCCCTCCACTTT.

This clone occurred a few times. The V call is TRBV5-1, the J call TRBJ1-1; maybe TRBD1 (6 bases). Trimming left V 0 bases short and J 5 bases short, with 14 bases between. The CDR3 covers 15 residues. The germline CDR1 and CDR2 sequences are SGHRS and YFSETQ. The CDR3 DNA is TGCGCCAGCAGCTTGGCGACAGGCGGAGTGACTGAAGCTTTCTTT. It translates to CASSLATGGVTEAFF.

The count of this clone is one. The CDR3 reads CASSPARGLRSTDTQYF. The CDR3 nucleotides read TGTGCCAGCAGCCCGGCTAGGGGACTTCGATCCACAGATACGCAGTATTTT. The chain employs TRBV7-8 and TRBJ2-3; TRBD2 is a possible D gene (6 bases). The CDR3 length is 17 residues. Trimming shortened V by 5 bases and J by 2 bases, and 20 bases separated the two germline ends. Germline V lookup: CDR1 SGHVS, CDR2 FQNEAQ.

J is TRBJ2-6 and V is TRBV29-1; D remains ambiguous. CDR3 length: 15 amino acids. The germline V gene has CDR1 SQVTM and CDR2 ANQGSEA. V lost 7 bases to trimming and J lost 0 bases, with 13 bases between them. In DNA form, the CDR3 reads TGCAGCGCGTCAGAGGTGAGCTCTGGGGCCAACGTCCTGACTTTC. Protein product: CSASEVSSGANVLTF.

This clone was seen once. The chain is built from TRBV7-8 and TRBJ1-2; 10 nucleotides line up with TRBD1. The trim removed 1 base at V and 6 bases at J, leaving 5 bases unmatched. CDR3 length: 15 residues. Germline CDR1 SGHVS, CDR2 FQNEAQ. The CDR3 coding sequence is TGTGCCAGCAGCTTAGTGACAGGGGGCACAAATGGCTACACCTTC. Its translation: CASSLVTGGTNGYTF. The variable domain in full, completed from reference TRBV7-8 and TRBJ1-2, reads GAGVSQSPRYKVAKRGQDVALRCDPISGHVSLFWYQQALGQGPEFLTYFQNEAQLDKSGLPSDRFFAERPEGSVSTLKIQRTQQEDSAVYLCASSLVTGGTNGYTFGSGTRLTVV.

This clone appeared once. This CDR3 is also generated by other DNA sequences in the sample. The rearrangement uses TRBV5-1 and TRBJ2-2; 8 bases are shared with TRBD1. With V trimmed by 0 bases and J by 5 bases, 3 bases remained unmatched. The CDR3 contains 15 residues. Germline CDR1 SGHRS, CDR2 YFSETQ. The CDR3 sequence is CASSLGTGNTGELFF. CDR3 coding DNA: TGCGCCAGCAGCTTGGGGACAGGGAATACCGGGGAGCTGTTTTTT.

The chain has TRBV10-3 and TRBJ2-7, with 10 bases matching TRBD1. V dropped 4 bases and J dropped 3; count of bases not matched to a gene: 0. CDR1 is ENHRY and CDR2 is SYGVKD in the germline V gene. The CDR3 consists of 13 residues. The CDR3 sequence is CAISGTGGYEQYF. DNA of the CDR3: TGTGCCATCAGTGGGACAGGGGGCTACGAGCAGTACTTC.

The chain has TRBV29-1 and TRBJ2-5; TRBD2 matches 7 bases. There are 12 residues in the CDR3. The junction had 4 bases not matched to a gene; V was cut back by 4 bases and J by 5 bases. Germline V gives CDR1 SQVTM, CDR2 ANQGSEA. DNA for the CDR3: TGCAGCGTTGGGTGGGGAGGGGAGACCCAGTACTTC. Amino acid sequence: CSVGWGGETQYF.

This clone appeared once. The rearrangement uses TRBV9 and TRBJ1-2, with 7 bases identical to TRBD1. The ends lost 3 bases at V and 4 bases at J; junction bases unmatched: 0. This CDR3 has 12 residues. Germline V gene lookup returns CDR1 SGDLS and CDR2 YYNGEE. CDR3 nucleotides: TGTGCCAGCAGCGGACAGGGCTATGGCTACACCTTC. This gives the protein CASSGQGYGYTF.